One sample yielded the 6 T cell receptor beta chains listed below, sequenced in a study of blood T cells in healthy people across ages. The use of a sample-barcoded 5' primer and a J-beta primer mix characterized a second PCR of roughly 7 to 11 cycles. TCRdb fed the 5' RACE reads into MiXCR, producing one record per CDR3 protein. The repertoire holds 450,000 to 600,000 distinct CDR3 sequences, with around 27% as singletons. These data also formed part of another study, on T cells of mothers and their children.

Sequencing was performed on blood. Receptors were obtained from a boy under 10 years old in good health.

This clonotype was seen a handful of times. The chain uses TRBV5-1 and TRBJ2-6, with D perhaps assigned TRBD1 or TRBD2 (5 bases each). The CDR3 contains 16 residues. Trimming removed 4 bases from V and 0 bases from J, with 11 bases in between. Germline V gene lookup returns CDR1 SGHRS and CDR2 YFSETQ. In DNA form, the CDR3 reads TGCGCCAGCAGCCAATGGGGGAGCTCTGGGGCCAACGTCCTGACTTTC. This gives the protein CASSQWGSSGANVLTF.

The chain is built from TRBV4-2 and TRBJ2-1, with D unresolved. Germline values: CDR1 LGHNA, CDR2 YNFKEQ. This CDR3 comprises 16 residues. Trimming left V 0 bases short and J 4 bases short, with 13 bases between. CDR3 DNA: TGTGCCAGCAGCCAAGATCTCGGCTCTCTATACAATGAGCAGTTCTTC. It specifies CASSQDLGSLYNEQFF.

The rearrangement joins TRBV7-9 to TRBJ2-5; 7 nucleotides match TRBD1. The end of the DNA is better explained by TRBJ2-1, so the J call may be wrong. The CDR3 contains 14 residues. Germline lookup yields CDR1 SEHNR and CDR2 FQNEAQ (reference sequence). The CDR3 DNA reads as TGTGCCAGCAGCGAACGACAGGGTGGCAATGAGCAGTTCTTC. Its protein is CASSERQGGNEQFF.

The chain carries TRBV12-3 or TRBV12-4 and TRBJ1-1, with a weak D call TRBD1 (5 bases). V shed 1 base and J shed 4 bases, with 13 bases lying between them. This CDR3 has 15 amino acids. The CDR3 DNA follows: TGTGCCAGCAGTTTAGGATTTACAGGAGGCACTGAAGCTTTCTTT. As protein: CASSLGFTGGTEAFF.

The chain couples TRBV7-2 to TRBJ1-1; 8 nucleotides agree with TRBD1. V dropped 8 bases and J dropped 2; count of bases not matched to a gene: 10. The CDR3 has 15 residues. The germline V gene has CDR1 SGHTA and CDR2 FQGNSA. CDR3 nucleotide sequence: TGTGCCAGCCTACCAGGGGGCTCCATTAACACTGAAGCTTTCTTT. This codes for CASLPGGSINTEAFF.

For the CDR3, the DNA is TGTGCCAGCAGTTTAGGCTGGGGAAGAGGGAAAAACATTCAGTACTTC. As protein: CASSLGWGRGKNIQYF. The V gene is TRBV27, the J gene TRBJ2-4; maybe TRBD2 (5 bases). V gave up 2 bases and J gave up 4 bases, with 15 bases separating them. Germline CDR1 is MNHEY and CDR2 is SMNVEV (reference sequence). The CDR3 length is 16 residues.